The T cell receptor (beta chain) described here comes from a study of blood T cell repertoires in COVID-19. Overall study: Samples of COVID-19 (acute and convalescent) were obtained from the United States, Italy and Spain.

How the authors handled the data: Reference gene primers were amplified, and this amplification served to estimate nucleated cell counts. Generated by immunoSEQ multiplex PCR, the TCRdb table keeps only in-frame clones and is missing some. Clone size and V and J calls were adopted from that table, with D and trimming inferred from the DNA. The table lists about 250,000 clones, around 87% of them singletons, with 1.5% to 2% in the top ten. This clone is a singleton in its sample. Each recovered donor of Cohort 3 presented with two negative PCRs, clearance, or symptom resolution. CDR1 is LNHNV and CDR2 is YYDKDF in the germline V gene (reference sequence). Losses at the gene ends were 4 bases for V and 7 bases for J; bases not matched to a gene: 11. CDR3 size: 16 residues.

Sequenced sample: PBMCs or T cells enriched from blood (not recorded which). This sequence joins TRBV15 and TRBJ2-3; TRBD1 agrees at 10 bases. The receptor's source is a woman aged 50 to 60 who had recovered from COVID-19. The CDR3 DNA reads TGTGCCACCAGCAATCCCGGGACAGGGGAGGTGCATACGCAGTATTTT. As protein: CATSNPGTGEVHTQYF.